Listed here is a single T cell receptor beta chain. V lost 6 bases, J lost 6 bases, and 1 base stayed unmatched. The CDR3 is made up of 13 amino acids. The germline V gene encodes CDR1 LNHDA and CDR2 SQIVND (reference sequence). TCRdb reanalysed the 5' RACE reads using MiXCR and keeps one entry per CDR3 protein. Of hundreds of thousands of distinct CDR3 sequences listed, about 23% were seen once; the top ten hold about 12%. The data derive from a study of T-cell memory formation after mild COVID-19. Study at large: Largely, the TCR clusters proved donor specific.

V and J are TRBV19 and TRBJ2-3, with 12 bases lining up with TRBD2. This TCR derives from an adult woman who had mild COVID-19 (a few samples of this study predate the infection). Cell type and time point are not known. Sequenced material: PBMCs or a T cell subset sorted from them (not recorded which). CDR3 nucleotide sequence: TGTGCCAGTAGCGGACTAGCGGGGGATACGCAGTATTTT. The encoded protein is CASSGLAGDTQYF.